Here is one T cell receptor beta chain with its context. What it recognizes is unknown. Per the germline V gene, CDR1 is LNHDA and CDR2 is SQIVND (reference sequence). Trimming left V 2 bases short and J 4 bases short, with 12 bases between. This CDR3 has 15 amino acids. This specimen belongs to a study of cytomegalovirus exposure and HLA in healthy donors. Study-wide results and caveats: Later work showed greater clonal expansion in HLA-associated TCR beta chains than in equally common others.

Amplification used 60 Vbeta primers and 13 Jbeta primers. Method: immunoSEQ multiplex PCR; TCRdb's copy keeps in-frame clones and lacks some. The top ten clones hold approximately 20% of a sample with around 50,000 clones, roughly 72% of them seen once. The chain couples TRBV19 to TRBJ2-1, with D perhaps matching TRBD1 (5 bases). The clonotype comes from a woman in her forties or fifties in good health and CMV-seropositive. Sequencing was done on a sample of PBMCs. For the CDR3, the DNA is TGTGCCAGTAGTATAAGGAGTCCAGGGTACAATGAGCAGTTCTTC. This codes for CASSIRSPGYNEQFF. Together with reference TRBV19 and TRBJ2-1, the CDR3 gives the full variable domain: DGGITQSPKYLFRKEGQNVTLSCEQNLNHDAMYWYRQDPGQGLRLIYYSQIVNDFQKGDIAEGYSVSREKKESFPLTVTSAQKNPTAFYLCASSIRSPGYNEQFFGPGTRLTVL.